The rows below give T cell receptor beta chains drawn from one sample of a study of T-cell reconstitution after alpha-beta-depleted transplantation in children. TCRdb independently ran MiXCR on the PCR reads; one entry per CDR3 protein. The table shows hundreds of thousands of distinct CDR3 sequences, with 11% occurring only once. This specimen was PBMCs, taken before TCRalphabeta/CD19-depleted stem cell transplant. The receptor source for this set is a child under two years old with acute myeloid leukemia, due to receive a stem cell transplant. CDR3s include the opening cysteine and the closing phenylalanine or tryptophan. Each record gives: clone size, D gene, V gene, J gene, CDR3 DNA, CDR3 protein. The D gene is left open where the match is weak. Clone size is shown for a subset of rows, as once, few, many or a class of expanded clone.

>many|TRBD1|TRBV10-3|TRBJ2-7
TGTGCCATCAGTTTTGTCCTGGGACAGGGATCCGAGCAGTACTTC
CAISFVLGQGSEQYF
>-|TRBD2|TRBV20-1|TRBJ2-7
TGCAGTGCCCCTCGAGTTGGGCCGGGGGGGAAGGAGCAGTACTTC
CSAPRVGPGGKEQYF
>many|TRBD1|TRBV6-1|TRBJ2-3
TGTGCCAGCAGAAAATACTACAGGGGGACCCTCACAGATACGCAGTATTTT
CASRKYYRGTLTDTQYF
>many|TRBD1|TRBV28|TRBJ1-2
TGTGCCAGCAGTCGAGACCCCGGGACAGACTATGGCTACACCTTC
CASSRDPGTDYGYTF
>many|-|TRBV12-3/TRBV12-4|TRBJ1-2
TGTGCCAGCAGTTTAAGGACGAAAAACTATGGCTACACCTTC
CASSLRTKNYGYTF
>few|-|TRBV10-3|TRBJ2-3
TGTGCCATCAGTGACCCAAGGGGGTCAACAGATACGCAGTATTTT
CAISDPRGSTDTQYF
>many|-|TRBV20-1|TRBJ2-5
TGCAGTGCTAGAGATCTAGGACGAGAGACCCAGTACTTC
CSARDLGRETQYF
>many|-|TRBV11-2|TRBJ2-1
TGTGCCAGCAGTCCTTCCAGGGGCAATGAGCAGTTCTTC
CASSPSRGNEQFF
>many|-|TRBV11-3|TRBJ1-1
TGTGCCAGCAGCTTAGACAGGAGGGCTTTCTTT
CASSLDRRAFF
>once|-|TRBV6-1|TRBJ2-2
TGTGCCAGCAGTGAAATGAGTTCCCGAGCAACCGGGGAGCTGTTTTTT
CASSEMSSRATGELFF
>many|TRBD1|TRBV5-1|TRBJ1-6
TGCGCCAGCAGCCTTACGGACAGGGACAATTCACCCCTCCACTTT
CASSLTDRDNSPLHF
>many|-|TRBV10-3|TRBJ2-7
TGTGCCATCAGCGGGCCCCGTAGCTACGAGCAGTACTTC
CAISGPRSYEQYF
>many|TRBD2|TRBV7-2|TRBJ2-5
TGTGCCAGCAGCTGGACTAGCGGGAGCGCAGAGACCCAGTACTTC
CASSWTSGSAETQYF
>many|-|TRBV7-2|TRBJ1-2
TGTGCCAGCAGCTTATCTTTCCCCCTGGGTCCCTATGGCTACACCTTC
CASSLSFPLGPYGYTF
>many|TRBD2|TRBV20-1|TRBJ2-1
TGCAGTGCTAAAGAACTAGCGGGAGAGTGGGGCTCCTACAATGAGCAGTTCTTC
CSAKELAGEWGSYNEQFF
>many|-|TRBV3-1|TRBJ1-2
TGTGCCAGCAGCCGTAACCAGGGCAAGGACGGCTACACCTTC
CASSRNQGKDGYTF
>many|TRBD2|TRBV7-2|TRBJ2-7
TGTGCCAGCAGCCCTATAGGGCTAGCGGGAGCCGAGCAGTACTTC
CASSPIGLAGAEQYF
>-|-|TRBV28|TRBJ1-1
TGTGCCAGCAGAGGGGACCAAGTTGCGACTGAAGCTTTCTTT
CASRGDQVATEAFF
>many|-|TRBV7-9|TRBJ2-1
TGTGCCAGCAGGCGCAAGGGGGACGATGAGCAGTTCTTC
CASRRKGDDEQFF
>many|TRBD1|TRBV28|TRBJ2-3
TGTGCCAGCAGTATCCGGACAGGGGCAGATACGCAGTATTTT
CASSIRTGADTQYF
>few|TRBD1|TRBV5-1|TRBJ2-3
TGCGCCAGCAGCGGCCGGGACAGGGGGCTGTCAACGCAGTATTTT
CASSGRDRGLSTQYF
>many|-|TRBV6-2/TRBV6-3|TRBJ1-1
TGTGCCAGCAGTTACGACGGTACAGGGAGGAACACTGAAGCTTTCTTT
CASSYDGTGRNTEAFF
>many|TRBD1|TRBV7-9|TRBJ2-7
TGTGCCAGCAGCTTAAAAGACAGGGCGTACTTC
CASSLKDRAYF
>many|-|TRBV6-1|TRBJ1-1
TGTGCCAGCAGTGAAGGCTTCCAGGCTTTCTTT
CASSEGFQAFF
>few|-|TRBV12-3/TRBV12-4|TRBJ1-3
TGTGCCAGCAGTTTGGGGGGCTTCTCTGGAAACACCATATATTTT
CASSLGGFSGNTIYF
>many|TRBD1|TRBV19|TRBJ1-5
TGTGCCAGTCGAACCACAGGGGAGGGACAGCCCCAGCATTTT
CASRTTGEGQPQHF
>many|-|TRBV29-1|TRBJ1-1
TGCAGCGTTGGGAGGGGGGACGCTGAAGCTTTCTTT
CSVGRGDAEAFF
>many|-|TRBV12-3/TRBV12-4|TRBJ1-1
TGTGCCAGCACACCACTCCTAGGTGGGGAAGAAACTGAAGCTTTCTTT
CASTPLLGGEETEAFF
>many|-|TRBV7-2|TRBJ1-6
TGTGCCAGCAGCCCGGGACCCAGGAGTTATGAACCCCTCCACTTT
CASSPGPRSYEPLHF
>many|TRBD1|TRBV12-3/TRBV12-4|TRBJ1-2
TGTGCCAGCAGTTTCGGGACAGAGAGTGGCTACACCTTC
CASSFGTESGYTF
>many|TRBD1|TRBV6-5|TRBJ1-5
TGTGCCAGCGGACAGGGGGACGGCAATCAGCCCCAGCATTTT
CASGQGDGNQPQHF
>few|TRBD2|TRBV7-9|TRBJ2-4
TGTGCCAGCAGCTTCCGGCGGGGGGATGGCAAAAACATTCAGTACTTC
CASSFRRGDGKNIQYF
>-|TRBD2|TRBV11-2|TRBJ2-1
TGTGCCAGCAGCCGGACTAGCGGGGGGTCCGCCTACAATGAGCAGTTCTTC
CASSRTSGGSAYNEQFF
>many|TRBD1|TRBV2|TRBJ1-2
TGTGCCGGAGACAGGGGTGGCTACACCTTC
CAGDRGGYTF
>few|TRBD2|TRBV30|TRBJ2-7
TGTGCCTGGAGTACTAGCGGCTACGAGCAGTACTTC
CAWSTSGYEQYF
>many|-|TRBV5-5|TRBJ1-4
TGTGCCAGCAGCTTGGGCCCCAGGGTAACTAATGAAAAACTGTTTTTT
CASSLGPRVTNEKLFF
>few|TRBD2|TRBV29-1|TRBJ2-7
TGCAGCGCCCGGGCGTATGCTAGCGGACATACCTACGAGCAGTACTTC
CSARAYASGHTYEQYF
>many|-|TRBV28|TRBJ2-5
TGTGCCAGCAGTTTACTAGAGGGCCCGGGAGTAAAAGAGACCCAGTACTTC
CASSLLEGPGVKETQYF
>-|TRBD2|TRBV18|TRBJ2-1
TGTGCCAGCTCACCCCAACGGACTAGCGGGAGGCATGAGCAGTTCTTC
CASSPQRTSGRHEQFF
>many|-|TRBV12-3/TRBV12-4|TRBJ1-1
TGTGCCAGCAGTGTGTGGAACACTGAAGCTTTCTTT
CASSVWNTEAFF
>many|-|TRBV6-6|TRBJ1-2
TGTGCCAGCAGGGGTAGCTATGGCTACACCTTC
CASRGSYGYTF
>many|TRBD2|TRBV3-1|TRBJ2-1
TGTGCCAGCAGCCACCCTAGCGGAGGTAACAATGAGCAGTTCTTC
CASSHPSGGNNEQFF
>many|-|TRBV7-2|TRBJ2-7
TGTGCCAGCAGCAACGACCTATTCGAGCAGTACTTC
CASSNDLFEQYF
>many|-|TRBV12-3/TRBV12-4|TRBJ2-1
TGTGCCAGCAGTTTCGGTCGAGGGGGACCCCGGGGGAATGAGCAGTTCTTC
CASSFGRGGPRGNEQFF
>few|TRBD1|TRBV30|TRBJ1-2
TGTGCCTGGAGTGCGGACAGGGTGGATGGCTACACCTTC
CAWSADRVDGYTF
>many|TRBD1|TRBV12-3/TRBV12-4|TRBJ1-1
TGTGCCAGCAGTTTAGGAGGGACAGGGAACACTGAAGCTTTCTTT
CASSLGGTGNTEAFF
>many|-|TRBV30|TRBJ2-2
TGTGCCTGGAGTCCCACCGGGGAGCTGTTTTTT
CAWSPTGELFF
>many|TRBD2|TRBV7-8|TRBJ2-1
TGTGCCAGCAGCTTAGCCGGGACTAGCGGGAGTGATGAGCAGTTCTTC
CASSLAGTSGSDEQFF
>-|TRBD1|TRBV10-3|TRBJ1-1
TGTGCCTCCCACGACCCCGACAGGGGAGGGGGTGAAACTTTCTTT
CASHDPDRGGGETFF
>many|-|TRBV5-1|TRBJ2-1
TGCGCCAGCAGCTTGGCAGGCGGAACCTACAATGAGCAGTTCTTC
CASSLAGGTYNEQFF
>many|-|TRBV9|TRBJ1-3
TGTGCCAGCAGCGTAGGAGGGATTGCTGGAAACACCATATATTTT
CASSVGGIAGNTIYF
>few|TRBD1|TRBV30|TRBJ1-2
TGTGCCTGGAGTGTATCAGGGGGACAGAATGGCTACACCTTC
CAWSVSGGQNGYTF